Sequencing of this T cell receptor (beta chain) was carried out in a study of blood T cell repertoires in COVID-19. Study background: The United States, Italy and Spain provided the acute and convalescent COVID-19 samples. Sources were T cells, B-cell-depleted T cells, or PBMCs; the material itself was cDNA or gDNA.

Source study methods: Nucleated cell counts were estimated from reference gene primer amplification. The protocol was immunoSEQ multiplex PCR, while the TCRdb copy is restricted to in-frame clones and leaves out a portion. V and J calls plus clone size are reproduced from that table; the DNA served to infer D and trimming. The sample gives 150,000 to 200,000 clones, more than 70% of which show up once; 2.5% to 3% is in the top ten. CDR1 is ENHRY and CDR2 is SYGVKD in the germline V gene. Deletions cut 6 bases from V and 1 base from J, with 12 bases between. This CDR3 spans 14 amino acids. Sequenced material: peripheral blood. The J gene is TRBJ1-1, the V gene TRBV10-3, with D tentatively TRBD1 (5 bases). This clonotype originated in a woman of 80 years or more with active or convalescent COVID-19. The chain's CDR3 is CAISYTTGNTEAFF. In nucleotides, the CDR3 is TGTGCCATCAGCTATACCACAGGGAACACTGAAGCTTTCTTT.